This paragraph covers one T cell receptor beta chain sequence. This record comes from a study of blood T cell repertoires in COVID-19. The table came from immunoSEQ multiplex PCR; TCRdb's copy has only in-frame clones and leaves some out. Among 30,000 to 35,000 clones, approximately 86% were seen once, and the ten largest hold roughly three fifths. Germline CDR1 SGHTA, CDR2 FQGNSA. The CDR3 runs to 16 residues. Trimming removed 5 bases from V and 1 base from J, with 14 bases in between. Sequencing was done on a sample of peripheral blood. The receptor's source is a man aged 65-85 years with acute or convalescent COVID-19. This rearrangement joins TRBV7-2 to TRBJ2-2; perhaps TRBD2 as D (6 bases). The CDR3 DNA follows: TGTGCCAGCAGCCCCCACTGGCGGGGGAACACCGGGGAGCTGTTTTTT. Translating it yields CASSPHWRGNTGELFF.